Following are 13 T cell receptor beta chains from one sample sequenced in a study of T cell responses to AZD1222 COVID-19 vaccine. Profiled with immunoSEQ multiplex PCR; TCRdb holds only in-frame clones, not every one. The table includes 250,000 to 300,000 clones, 94% detected once. The sample consisted of peripheral blood, taken 28 days after the second AZD1222 dose. These receptors were collected from an adult who received the AZD1222 COVID-19 vaccine.

The gene calls are TRBV3-1 (or the pseudogene TRBV3-2) and TRBJ1-6, with TRBD1 matching over 8 bases. J lost 10 bases, V lost 3 bases, and 11 bases had no gene match. The germline gives CDR1 LGHDT, CDR2 YNNKEL (reference sequence). CDR3 size: 16 residues. CDR3 nucleotides: TGTGCCAGCAGCCAGATACGACAGGGGATGGGCTCACCCCTCCACTTT. The encoded protein is CASSQIRQGMGSPLHF.

V gene TRBV27 combines with J gene TRBJ2-7; 9 bases agree with TRBD1. The CDR3 sequence is 14 residues long. V lost 4 bases, J lost 5 bases, and 6 bases stayed unmatched. CDR1 and CDR2 from the germline V gene are MNHEY and SMNVEV (reference sequence). CDR3 loop: CASSSDRGTHEQYF. CDR3 bases: TGTGCCAGCAGTTCGGACAGGGGTACCCACGAGCAGTACTTC.

The chain has TRBV6-1 and TRBJ2-4; 7 bases agree with TRBD2. Germline V gives CDR1 MNHNS, CDR2 SASEGT. Trimming cost V 1 base and J 15 bases; bases outside gene matches: 9. The CDR3 consists of 13 residues. CDR3 sequence reads: CASSEVNLAAWYF. CDR3 in DNA: TGTGCCAGCAGTGAAGTCAATCTAGCGGCTTGGTACTTC.

The chain recombines TRBV4-2 with TRBJ2-7; D might be TRBD1 (5 bases). This CDR3 comprises 15 residues. V lost 4 bases and J lost 2, with 15 bases in between. Germline CDR1 is LGHNA and CDR2 is YNFKEQ. CDR3 nucleotide sequence: TGTGCCAGCAGCCGAATCGGGCAGGGCCCCTACGAGCAGTACTTC. Translation: CASSRIGQGPYEQYF.

The genes are TRBV2 and TRBJ1-2, with D possibly matching TRBD1 (5 bases). Germline assignment: CDR1 SNHLY and CDR2 FYNNEI. The germline V and J ends were trimmed by 6 bases and 8 bases, with 19 bases remaining between them. The length of the CDR3 is 14 residues. CDR3 in DNA: TGTGCCAGCAGACTCGGGGCGCCCGGTCGGGGCTACACCTTC. Its translation: CASRLGAPGRGYTF. The full variable domain, its missing parts supplied by reference TRBV2 and TRBJ1-2, is EPEVTQTPSHQVTQMGQEVILRCVPISNHLYFYWYRQILGQKVEFLVSFYNNEISEKSEIFDDQFSVERPDGSNFTLKIRSTKLEDSAMYFCASRLGAPGRGYTFGSGTRLTVV.

This chain joins TRBV6-5 and TRBJ2-7; no firm D call. The ends were cut back, 4 bases at V and 2 bases at J, with 15 bases in the middle. The CDR3 loop spans 15 amino acids. The germline V gene has CDR1 MNHEY and CDR2 SVGAGI. The CDR3 loop reads CASSWVTLTPYEQYF. The CDR3 bases are TGTGCCAGCAGTTGGGTTACGCTTACCCCCTACGAGCAGTACTTC.

The V call is TRBV16, the J call TRBJ1-5; no definite D call. CDR3 size: 15 residues. Germline V gene lookup returns CDR1 KGHSY and CDR2 FQNENV. Trimming took 6 bases from V and 2 from J, leaving 14 bases between them. CDR3 amino acids: CASSPGPGGNQPQHF. CDR3 nucleotide sequence: TGTGCCAGCAGTCCTGGCCCGGGAGGCAATCAGCCCCAGCATTTT. The whole variable domain, filled in from reference TRBV16 and TRBJ1-5, reads GEEVAQTPKHLVRGEGQKAKLYCAPIKGHSYVFWYQQVLKNEFKFLISFQNENVFDETGMPKERFSAKCLPNSPCSLEIQATKLEDSAVYFCASSPGPGGNQPQHFGDGTRLSIL.

The chain couples TRBV19 to TRBJ1-5; D is unclear. The germline V and J ends were trimmed by 6 bases and 5 bases, with 8 bases remaining between them. CDR1 and CDR2 (germline): LNHDA, SQIVND (reference sequence). The CDR3 consists of 12 residues. CDR3 coding DNA: TGTGCCAGTAGCCGTTGGGATCAGCCCCAGCATTTT. It codes for CASSRWDQPQHF. Using reference TRBV19 and TRBJ1-5 for the parts outside the CDR3, the full variable domain is DGGITQSPKYLFRKEGQNVTLSCEQNLNHDAMYWYRQDPGQGLRLIYYSQIVNDFQKGDIAEGYSVSREKKESFPLTVTSAQKNPTAFYLCASSRWDQPQHFGDGTRLSIL.

The V gene is TRBV9, the J gene TRBJ1-6; the D gene is possibly TRBD1 (5 bases). Germline loops: CDR1 SGDLS, CDR2 YYNGEE. This CDR3 contains 16 residues. V was cut by 0 bases and J by 3 bases, with 10 bases left in between. The CDR3 DNA reads TGTGCCAGCAGCGTAGGTGACAGCCTCTATAATTCACCCCTCCACTTT. It is translated as CASSVGDSLYNSPLHF.

V usage is TRBV7-2 and J usage is TRBJ2-1; the D gene is possibly TRBD2 (5 bases). V lost 0 bases and J 0 bases, leaving 12 bases between the germline ends. The CDR3 extends over 17 amino acids. CDR1 is SGHTA, CDR2 FQGNSA, per germline. The CDR3 DNA sequence: TGTGCCAGCAGCTTAGCTTTAGCGAGGAGCTCCTACAATGAGCAGTTCTTC. Its protein product is CASSLALARSSYNEQFF.

The genes are TRBV7-6 and TRBJ1-1; D remains ambiguous. This CDR3 region has 14 residues. V lost 5 bases to trimming and J lost 4 bases, with 14 bases between them. Per germline, CDR1 SGHVS and CDR2 FNYEAQ. For the CDR3, the DNA is TGTGCCAGCAGCCTTTATTCGGCGGGCACTGAAGCTTTCTTT. Translating it yields CASSLYSAGTEAFF.

V and J are TRBV19 and TRBJ1-2; 8 bases line up with TRBD1. The germline CDR1 and CDR2 sequences are LNHDA and SQIVND (reference sequence). Losses at the gene ends were 1 base for V and 5 bases for J; bases not matched to a gene: 9. This CDR3 is built from 16 residues. CDR3 DNA: TGTGCCAGTAGTATAGGCCGTGGACAGGGAAGATATGGCTACACCTTC. Protein: CASSIGRGQGRYGYTF.

The rearrangement uses TRBV7-3 and TRBJ2-3; 7 bases are shared with TRBD2. The V segment lost 5 bases and the J segment 2 bases; nucleotides outside the gene matches: 10. Germline CDR1 SGHTA, CDR2 FQGTGA. The CDR3 loop spans 16 amino acids. CDR3 protein: CASSKWGGPNTDTQYF. CDR3 in DNA: TGTGCCAGCAGCAAATGGGGGGGACCCAACACAGATACGCAGTATTTT.